Listed below are T cell receptor beta chains from one sample, sequenced in a study of vaccination and CD4 T cells after COVID-19. MiXCR was run by TCRdb on the PCR reads, yielding one entry per CDR3 protein. Of around 17,000 distinct CDR3 sequences in the sample, around half were seen once. These receptors have no identified antigens. The specimen comprised CD4+ T cells from blood, cultured in vitro, sampled before SARS-CoV-2 vaccination. Receptors were obtained from a human donor who had recovered from COVID-19. Both conserved end residues are part of each CDR3. Each record gives: CDR3 protein, CDR3 DNA, J gene, V gene, clone size, D gene. D genes are given only for firm matches. Size values are once, few and many counts, or a class for expanded clones, and some rows have none.

CASSDWDRDVSSYEQYF	TGTGCCAGCAGCGACTGGGACAGGGACGTAAGCTCCTACGAGCAGTACTTC	TRBJ2-7	TRBV21-1	NA	NA
CATSDFNTGRTGELFF	TGTGCCACCAGTGATTTTAACACAGGGCGGACCGGGGAGCTGTTTTTT	TRBJ2-2	TRBV24-1	NA	NA
CSASTPAGVDYYEQYF	TGCAGTGCCTCCACCCCTGCGGGAGTGGATTACTACGAGCAGTACTTC	TRBJ2-7	TRBV20-1	NA	TRBD2
CASSPTRAGALDEQFF	TGTGCCAGCAGCCCTACGAGGGCGGGAGCATTGGATGAGCAGTTCTTC	TRBJ2-1	TRBV7-3	NA	TRBD2
CASRDVSSYNSPLHF	TGTGCCAGCAGAGACGTCTCCTCCTATAATTCACCCCTCCACTTT	TRBJ1-6	TRBV6-1	few	NA
CASSPRGTDTQYF	TGTGCCAGCAGCCCCCGAGGAACAGATACGCAGTATTTT	TRBJ2-3	TRBV7-9	NA	NA
CSARHLRQGASARGYTF	TGCAGTGCTAGACACCTCCGACAGGGGGCATCGGCTAGGGGCTACACCTTC	TRBJ1-2	TRBV20-1	NA	TRBD1
CASSAIRDPGTGNNQPQHF	TGTGCCAGCAGTGCAATACGGGACCCAGGAACCGGGAACAATCAGCCCCAGCATTTT	TRBJ1-5	TRBV6-2/TRBV6-3	NA	NA
CSARGQGGDQPQHF	TGCAGTGCTAGAGGTCAGGGAGGGGATCAGCCCCAGCATTTT	TRBJ1-5	TRBV20-1	NA	NA
CATLRDLTSWDTEAFF	TGTGCCACCCTACGGGACCTCACCTCGTGGGACACTGAAGCTTTCTTT	TRBJ1-1	TRBV7-2	NA	NA
CASSVGQGGNQPQHF	TGCGCCAGCAGTGTTGGACAGGGCGGCAATCAGCCCCAGCATTTT	TRBJ1-5	TRBV10-2	NA	TRBD1
CASSPEGGTDQPQHF	TGTGCCAGCAGCCCAGAGGGGGGTACGGATCAGCCCCAGCATTTT	TRBJ1-5	TRBV7-2	few	NA
CATSDKGLAGGADTQYF	TGTGCCACCAGTGATAAGGGACTAGCGGGAGGGGCAGATACGCAGTATTTT	TRBJ2-3	TRBV24-1	NA	TRBD2
CASTDSNSGHEQYF	TGTGCCAGCACCGATAGTAATAGCGGTCACGAGCAGTACTTC	TRBJ2-7	TRBV6-1	large	NA
CASSSGLAGAVPGETQYF	TGTGCCAGCAGCTCCGGACTAGCGGGAGCCGTCCCGGGTGAGACCCAGTACTTC	TRBJ2-5	TRBV7-7	NA	TRBD2
CASSSTGGPTDTQYF	TGTGCCAGCAGCTCCACGGGGGGGCCTACAGATACGCAGTATTTT	TRBJ2-3	TRBV7-9	NA	TRBD2
CASSVGAGGYTF	TGTGCCAGCAGTGTAGGGGCGGGTGGCTACACCTTC	TRBJ1-2	TRBV25-1	NA	NA
CSARPGLAGYNEQFF	TGCAGTGCCCGCCCGGGACTAGCGGGATACAATGAGCAGTTCTTC	TRBJ2-1	TRBV20-1	NA	TRBD2
CASSEAGASGNTIYF	TGTGCCAGTAGCGAAGCCGGAGCATCTGGAAACACCATATATTTT	TRBJ1-3	TRBV28	few	NA
CASSNGGTQYF	TGTGCCAGCAGTAATGGGGGTACGCAGTATTTT	TRBJ2-3	TRBV6-1	NA	NA
CASSPNGDRGTGELFF	TGTGCCAGCAGCCCCAATGGGGACCGGGGCACCGGGGAGCTGTTTTTT	TRBJ2-2	TRBV7-2	NA	NA
CASTRNWDGGSYEQYF	TGTGCCAGCACCCGAAACTGGGACGGGGGGTCCTACGAGCAGTACTTC	TRBJ2-7	TRBV6-1	NA	TRBD2
CASSLGGMGNTEAFF	TGTGCCAGCAGTTTAGGAGGGATGGGGAACACTGAAGCTTTCTTT	TRBJ1-1	TRBV27	NA	NA
CASSNPRTGGQETQYF	TGTGCCAGTAGTAACCCGAGGACAGGGGGGCAAGAGACCCAGTACTTC	TRBJ2-5	TRBV19	NA	TRBD1